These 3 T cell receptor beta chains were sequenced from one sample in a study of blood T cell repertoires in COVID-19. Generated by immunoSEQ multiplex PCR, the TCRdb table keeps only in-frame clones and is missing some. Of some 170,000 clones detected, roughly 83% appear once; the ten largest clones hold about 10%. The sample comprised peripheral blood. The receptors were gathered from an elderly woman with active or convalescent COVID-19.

The DNA of the CDR3 is TGTGCCAGCAGTTACTCGAACAGGGTTGGCAATCAGCCCCAGCATTTT. Its protein product is CASSYSNRVGNQPQHF. V is TRBV6-5 and J is TRBJ1-5; D is perhaps TRBD1 (6 bases). Germline assignment: CDR1 MNHEY and CDR2 SVGAGI. This CDR3 region has 16 residues. Trimming shortened V by 0 bases and J by 2 bases, and 11 bases separated the two germline ends.

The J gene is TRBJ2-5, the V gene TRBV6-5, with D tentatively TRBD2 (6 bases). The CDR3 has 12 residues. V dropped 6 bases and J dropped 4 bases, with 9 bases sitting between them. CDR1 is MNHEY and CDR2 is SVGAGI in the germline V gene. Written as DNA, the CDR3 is TGTGCCAGCAGGGGGGAGGCAGAGACCCAGTACTTC. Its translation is CASRGEAETQYF.

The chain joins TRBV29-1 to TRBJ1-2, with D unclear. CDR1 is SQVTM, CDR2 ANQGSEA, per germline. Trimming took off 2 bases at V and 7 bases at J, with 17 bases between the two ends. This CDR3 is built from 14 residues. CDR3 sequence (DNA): TGCAGCGTTGAATGGGCCAGCCCCTTAAGTGGCTACACCTTC. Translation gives CSVEWASPLSGYTF. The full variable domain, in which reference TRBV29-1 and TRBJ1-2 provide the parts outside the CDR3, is SAVISQKPSRDICQRGTSLTIQCQVDSQVTMMFWYRQQPGQSLTLIATANQGSEATYESGFVIDKFPISRPNLTFSTLTVSNMSPEDSSIYLCSVEWASPLSGYTFGSGTRLTVV.